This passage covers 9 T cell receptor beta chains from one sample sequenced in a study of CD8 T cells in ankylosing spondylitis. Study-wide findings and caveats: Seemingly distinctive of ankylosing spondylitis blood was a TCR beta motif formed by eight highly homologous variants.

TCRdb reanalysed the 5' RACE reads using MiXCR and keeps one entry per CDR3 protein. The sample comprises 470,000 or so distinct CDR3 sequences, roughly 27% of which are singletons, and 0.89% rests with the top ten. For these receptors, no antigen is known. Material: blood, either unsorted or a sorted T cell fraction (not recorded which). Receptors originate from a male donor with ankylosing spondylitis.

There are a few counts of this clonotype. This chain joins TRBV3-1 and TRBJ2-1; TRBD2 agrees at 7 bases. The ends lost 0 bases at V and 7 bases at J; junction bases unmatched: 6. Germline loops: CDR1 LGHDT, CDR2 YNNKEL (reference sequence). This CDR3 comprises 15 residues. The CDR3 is CASSQDVGSGNEQFF. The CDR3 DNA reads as TGTGCCAGCAGCCAAGATGTTGGTAGCGGGAATGAGCAGTTCTTC.

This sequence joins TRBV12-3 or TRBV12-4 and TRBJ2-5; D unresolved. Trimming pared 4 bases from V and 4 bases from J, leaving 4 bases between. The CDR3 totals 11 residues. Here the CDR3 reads CASSWAETQYF. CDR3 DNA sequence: TGTGCCAGCAGTTGGGCAGAGACCCAGTACTTC.

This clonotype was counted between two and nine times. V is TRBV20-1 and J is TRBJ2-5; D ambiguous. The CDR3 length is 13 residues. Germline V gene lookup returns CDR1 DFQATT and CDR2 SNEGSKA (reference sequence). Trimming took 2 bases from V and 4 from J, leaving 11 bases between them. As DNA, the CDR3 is TGCAGTGCTAGAAGTGAAGGGCGAGAGACCCAGTACTTC. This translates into CSARSEGRETQYF.

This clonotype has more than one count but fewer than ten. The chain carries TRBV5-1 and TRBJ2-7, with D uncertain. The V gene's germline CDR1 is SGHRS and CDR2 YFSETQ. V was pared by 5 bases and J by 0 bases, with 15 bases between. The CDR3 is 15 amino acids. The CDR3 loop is CASSHGFSSSYEQYF. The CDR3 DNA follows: TGCGCCAGCAGTCACGGTTTTAGCAGCTCCTACGAGCAGTACTTC.

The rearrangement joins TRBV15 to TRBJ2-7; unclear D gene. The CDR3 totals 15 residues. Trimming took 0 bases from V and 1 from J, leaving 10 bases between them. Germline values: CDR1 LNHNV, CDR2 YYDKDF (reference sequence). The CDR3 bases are TGTGCCACCAGCAGAGATTATAGAGAATCCTACGAGCAGTACTTC. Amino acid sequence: CATSRDYRESYEQYF.

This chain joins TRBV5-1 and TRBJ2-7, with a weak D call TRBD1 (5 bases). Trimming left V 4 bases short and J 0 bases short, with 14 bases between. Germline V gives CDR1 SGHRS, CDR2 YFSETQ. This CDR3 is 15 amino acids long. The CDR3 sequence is CASSKDSTTSYEQYF. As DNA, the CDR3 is TGCGCCAGCAGCAAAGACAGTACCACCTCCTACGAGCAGTACTTC. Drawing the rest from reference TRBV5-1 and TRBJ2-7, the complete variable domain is KAGVTQTPRYLIKTRGQQVTLSCSPISGHRSVSWYQQTPGQGLQFLFEYFSETQRNKGNFPGRFSGRQFSNSRSEMNVSTLELGDSALYLCASSKDSTTSYEQYFGPGTRLTVT.

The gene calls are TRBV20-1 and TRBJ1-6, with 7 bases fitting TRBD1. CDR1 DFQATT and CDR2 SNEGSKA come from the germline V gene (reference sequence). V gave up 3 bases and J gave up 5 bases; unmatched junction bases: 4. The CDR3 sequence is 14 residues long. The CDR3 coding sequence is TGCAGTGCTAGCGCCGGGACAGATAATTCACCCCTCCACTTT. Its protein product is CSASAGTDNSPLHF.

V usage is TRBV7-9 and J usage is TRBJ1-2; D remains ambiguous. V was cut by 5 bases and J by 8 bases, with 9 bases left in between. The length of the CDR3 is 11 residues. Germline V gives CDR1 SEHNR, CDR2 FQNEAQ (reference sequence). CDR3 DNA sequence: TGTGCCAGCAGCGCCGACGGGGGCTACACCTTC. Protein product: CASSADGGYTF.

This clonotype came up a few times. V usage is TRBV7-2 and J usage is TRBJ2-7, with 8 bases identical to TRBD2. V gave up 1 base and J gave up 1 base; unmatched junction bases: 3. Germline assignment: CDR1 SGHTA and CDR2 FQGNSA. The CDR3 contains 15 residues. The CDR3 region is CASSLGSSGSYEQYF. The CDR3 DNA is TGTGCCAGCAGCTTAGGCTCTAGCGGGTCCTACGAGCAGTACTTC.